Below are 13 T cell receptor beta chains sequenced from a single sample in a study of beta chain features in type 1 diabetes. Antigens of these TCRs are unknown. The authors reverse transcribed all of the isolated RNA, so sequencing captured expressed TCRB transcripts. Clones were sequenced by immunoSEQ multiplex PCR, and TCRdb holds only the in-frame ones, with some missing. The table records some 700,000 clones, around 15% of them present only once. Findings and limits, study-wide: Type 1 diabetes patients had moderately but significantly shorter TCRB CDR3s in all four CD4+ subsets.

The sample was naive CD4+ T cells from blood. Source of these receptors: a man between 18 and 29 years old with type 1 diabetes.

In this sample, this clone turned up a few times. The V gene is TRBV5-4, the J gene TRBJ2-3, with TRBD1 identical over 11 bases. Germline CDR1 and CDR2: SGHNT and YYREEE (reference sequence). This CDR3 has 18 amino acids. After removal of 4 bases from V and 6 bases from J, the junction contained 16 bases not matched to a gene. The DNA for the CDR3 is TGTGCCAGCAGCCTCGGGGGTACTGGACAGGGGGCAATGGATACGCAGTATTTT. As protein: CASSLGGTGQGAMDTQYF.

In this sample, this clone turned up a few times. The chain has TRBV29-1 and TRBJ1-2, with 8 bases fitting TRBD1. The CDR3 covers 13 residues. Germline-derived CDR1 and CDR2 are SQVTM and ANQGSEA. The V and J ends lost 1 base and 8 bases, in that order; junction bases with no gene match: 6. CDR3 sequence: CSVEVTGEGGYTF. The CDR3 DNA reads as TGCAGCGTTGAAGTGACAGGGGAAGGGGGCTACACCTTC.

This rearrangement joins TRBV5-1 to TRBJ2-7; D possibly corresponds to TRBD1 (5 bases). Trimming took 0 bases from V and 3 from J, leaving 13 bases between them. The V gene's germline CDR1 is SGHRS and CDR2 YFSETQ. This CDR3 is built from 15 residues. DNA of the CDR3: TGCGCCAGCAGCTTGGGGGGCTACTTCAGCTACGAGCAGTACTTC. This encodes CASSLGGYFSYEQYF.

This sequence joins TRBV2 and TRBJ2-7; D unclear. Trimming pared 4 bases from V and 3 bases from J, leaving 13 bases between. Per the germline V gene, CDR1 is SNHLY and CDR2 is FYNNEI. CDR3 length: 14 amino acids. For the CDR3, the DNA is TGTGCCAGCAGTGGGAACAGTTTGAGCTACGAGCAGTACTTC. Translated: CASSGNSLSYEQYF.

V and J are TRBV7-8 and TRBJ2-7; TRBD1 is a possible D gene (6 bases). The CDR3 covers 15 residues. Germline values: CDR1 SGHVS, CDR2 FQNEAQ. V was shortened by 3 bases and J by 0 bases, with 12 bases between the two germline ends. The DNA for the CDR3 is TGTGCCAGCAGCTTCGGTCAGGGGCCCTCCTACGAGCAGTACTTC. Protein product: CASSFGQGPSYEQYF.

This clone turned up a few times. This chain links TRBV7-9 with TRBJ1-5, with 10 bases that match TRBD1. CDR1 is SEHNR, CDR2 FQNEAQ, per germline (reference sequence). Trimming cost V 1 base and J 5 bases; bases outside gene matches: 8. This CDR3 comprises 17 residues. CDR3 nucleotide sequence: TGTGCCAGCAGCTTAGGACAGGGGGCCGGTGCAGATCAGCCCCAGCATTTT. Amino acids: CASSLGQGAGADQPQHF.

The gene calls are TRBV23-1 and TRBJ1-2; D unclear. TRBV23-1 is marked as an open reading frame, function uncertain. The CDR3 covers 13 residues. The V end was cut by 0 bases, the J end by 3 bases, with 5 bases between. CDR3 residues: CASSQSTYYGYTF. The CDR3 DNA is TGCGCCAGCAGTCAATCCACCTACTATGGCTACACCTTC.

This clone appeared a single time. The chain recombines TRBV9 with TRBJ1-3; D is uncertain. Deletions cut 0 bases from V and 4 bases from J, with 8 bases between. Per the germline V gene, CDR1 is SGDLS and CDR2 is YYNGEE. The CDR3 length is 14 residues. In DNA form, the CDR3 reads TGTGCCAGCAGCGTAGCAGGTGACGGAAACACCATATATTTT. Translation gives CASSVAGDGNTIYF.

The rearrangement links TRBV5-4 to TRBJ1-1; 11 nucleotides align to TRBD1. Germline V gene data show CDR1 as SGHNT and CDR2 as YYREEE (reference sequence). V was clipped by 4 bases and J by 0 bases; unmatched bases: 8. CDR3 size: 17 residues. The CDR3 region is CASSPGQGDSLNTEAFF. In DNA, the CDR3 is TGTGCCAGCAGCCCGGGACAGGGGGACTCCCTGAACACTGAAGCTTTCTTT.

This clone came up a few times. This CDR3 reads CASSLNGITGNTIYF. The CDR3 DNA reads as TGTGCCAGCAGCTTAAATGGGATCACTGGAAACACCATATATTTT. V is TRBV7-2 and J is TRBJ1-3; D gene ambiguous. The germline V and J ends were trimmed by 2 bases and 2 bases, with 10 bases remaining between them. CDR3 size: 15 residues. Germline CDR1 SGHTA, CDR2 FQGNSA.

This clone was detected only a few times. V gene TRBV7-2 combines with J gene TRBJ1-2, with D perhaps matching TRBD1 (5 bases). V dropped 3 bases and J dropped 0 bases, with 20 bases sitting between them. Germline V gives CDR1 SGHTA, CDR2 FQGNSA. This CDR3 has 18 amino acids. The CDR3 region is CASSFPQIRGDPNYGYTF. The CDR3 coding sequence is TGTGCCAGCAGCTTCCCACAAATCCGGGGGGACCCTAACTATGGCTACACCTTC.

V is TRBV4-1 and J is TRBJ2-7; no reliable D call. With 0 bases removed from V and 1 base from J, the gap between germline ends came to 13 bases. The germline V gene has CDR1 MGHRA and CDR2 YSYEKL. The length of the CDR3 is 16 residues. The chain's CDR3 is CASSQDEAGASYEQYF. The CDR3 DNA sequence: TGCGCCAGCAGCCAAGATGAGGCAGGTGCGTCCTACGAGCAGTACTTC.

This clone was detected a few times. The chain recombines TRBV5-1 with TRBJ2-4; D call uncertain. The CDR3 contains 16 residues. V dropped 1 base and J dropped 2 bases, with 13 bases sitting between them. Germline CDR1 SGHRS, CDR2 YFSETQ. The CDR3 is CASSLISGETKNIQYF. The CDR3 DNA sequence: TGCGCCAGCAGCTTGATCTCCGGTGAAACCAAAAACATTCAGTACTTC.